This T cell receptor beta chain was identified during a study of cytomegalovirus exposure and HLA in healthy donors. The PCR contained 60 Vbeta and 13 Jbeta primers. Some clones are missing from TCRdb's copy, which holds only in-frame ones; the method was immunoSEQ multiplex PCR. The sample has 170,000 or so clones; 80% are singletons. Whole-study results and caveats: Several of the most significant clusters appeared, in a later analysis, to be linked to common viral pathogens.

About this clone itself: The antigen is not known.

Sequencing input: PBMCs. This clonotype was sampled from a man younger than 40 in good health and CMV-seropositive.

The CDR3 DNA sequence: TGTGCCAGCAGCCAAGAAAGGGGGCGAGGGCAGCCCCAGCATTTT. This translates into CASSQERGRGQPQHF. This chain uses TRBV4-2 with TRBJ1-5; 7 bases are a match to TRBD1. The ends lost 0 bases at V and 7 bases at J; junction bases unmatched: 6. This CDR3 region has 15 residues. Per the germline V gene, CDR1 is LGHNA and CDR2 is YNFKEQ.